Shown below are 17 T cell receptor beta chains from a single sample sequenced in a study of T cell responses to AZD1222 COVID-19 vaccine. Libraries were prepared by immunoSEQ multiplex PCR; TCRdb keeps only in-frame clonotypes and omits some of them. The sample has 200,000 or so clones, approximately 92% seen once; the top ten hold roughly a tenth. This specimen consisted of peripheral blood, obtained on day 0 of AZD1222 vaccination. These receptors all stem from an adult in good health.

The V call is TRBV10-3, the J call TRBJ1-1; D perhaps matches TRBD1 (6 bases). Per germline, CDR1 ENHRY and CDR2 SYGVKD. CDR3 size: 14 residues. V dropped 6 bases and J dropped 0 bases, with 11 bases sitting between them. The CDR3 loop reads CAIRVPGVNTEAFF. CDR3 in DNA: TGTGCCATCAGAGTTCCAGGGGTGAACACTGAAGCTTTCTTT.

The gene calls are TRBV18 and TRBJ1-1; possibly TRBD1 for D (6 bases). This CDR3 has 13 residues. V lost 6 bases and J 1 base, leaving 9 bases between the germline ends. Germline assignment: CDR1 KGHSH and CDR2 LQKENI. This CDR3 is CASSSQGNTEAFF. CDR3 DNA: TGTGCCAGCTCCTCACAGGGGAACACTGAAGCTTTCTTT.

The chain employs TRBV19 and TRBJ1-1, with TRBD1 matching over 7 bases. V shed 7 bases, J shed 1 base, and the junction held 6 bases outside the gene matches. The V gene's germline CDR1 is LNHDA and CDR2 SQIVND (reference sequence). CDR3 length: 14 residues. Written as DNA, the CDR3 is TGTGCCAGTAATTCGGGACAGTGGAACACTGAAGCTTTCTTT. Its translation is CASNSGQWNTEAFF.

This clone came up once. This chain links TRBV19 with TRBJ1-1; possibly TRBD1 for D (6 bases). CDR1 LNHDA and CDR2 SQIVND come from the germline V gene (reference sequence). CDR3 length equals 14 residues. V lost 2 bases to trimming and J lost 0 bases, with 7 bases between them. CDR3 coding DNA: TGTGCCAGTAGTATACAGGGGATGAACACTGAAGCTTTCTTT. Its translation is CASSIQGMNTEAFF.

The genes are TRBV24-1 and TRBJ2-3; possibly TRBD1 for D (6 bases). V dropped 4 bases and J dropped 0 bases, with 13 bases sitting between them. This CDR3 region has 16 residues. Per germline, CDR1 KGHDR and CDR2 SFDVKD. In DNA form, the CDR3 reads TGTGCCACCAGTGAGCTACAGGGATTTAGCACAGATACGCAGTATTTT. Amino acid sequence: CATSELQGFSTDTQYF.

The chain is built from TRBV6-4 and TRBJ2-7; D might be TRBD1 (5 bases). The CDR3 covers 13 residues. Germline CDR1 and CDR2: MRHNA and SNTAGT. V lost 2 bases to trimming and J lost 6 bases, with 11 bases between them. CDR3 sequence reads: CASSDPYTGEQYF. For the CDR3, the DNA is TGTGCCAGCAGTGACCCATACACAGGCGAGCAGTACTTC.

The CDR3 spells CASSLFGGNLMNTEAFF. The CDR3 DNA is TGCGCCAGCAGCTTGTTTGGAGGGAACCTAATGAACACTGAAGCTTTCTTT. V usage is TRBV5-1 and J usage is TRBJ1-1; D gene uncertain. The CDR3 is 17 amino acids. Per germline, CDR1 SGHRS and CDR2 YFSETQ. V lost 1 base and J 0 bases, leaving 16 bases between the germline ends.

The chain is built from TRBV6-1 and TRBJ2-7; 7 positions agree with TRBD1. Germline V gives CDR1 MNHNS, CDR2 SASEGT. The CDR3 contains 13 residues. V gave up 2 bases and J gave up 7 bases; unmatched junction bases: 5. DNA for the CDR3: TGTGCCAGCAGTGAAACCAACAGGGGTGAGCAGTACGTC. This translates into CASSETNRGEQYV.

The chain uses TRBV27 and TRBJ1-5; 7 bases fit TRBD1. Germline V gene lookup returns CDR1 MNHEY and CDR2 SMNVEV (reference sequence). With V trimmed by 3 bases and J by 7 bases, 6 bases remained unmatched. The CDR3 extends over 14 amino acids. The CDR3 DNA reads TGTGCCAGCAGTTTTGGGAGGGGGCAACAGCCCCAGCATTTT. This gives the protein CASSFGRGQQPQHF.

The chain joins TRBV7-2 to TRBJ1-1; TRBD1 aligns across 8 bases. With V trimmed by 1 base and J by 1 base, 11 bases remained unmatched. The germline V gene has CDR1 SGHTA and CDR2 FQGNSA. CDR3 length: 18 amino acids. The CDR3: CASSLGSGGSRWNTEAFF. In nucleotides, the CDR3 is TGTGCCAGCAGCTTAGGATCAGGGGGCAGTAGGTGGAACACTGAAGCTTTCTTT.

This clone was observed a few times. The chain employs TRBV11-2 and TRBJ2-7; possible D gene TRBD2, 6 bases. Germline CDR1 is SGHAT and CDR2 is FQNNGV. This CDR3 spans 14 amino acids. V was pared by 5 bases and J by 3 bases, with 14 bases between. CDR3 nucleotides: TGTGCCAGCAGCCAGATCTCGCGGGGCTACGAGCAGTACTTC. This codes for CASSQISRGYEQYF.

The chain recombines TRBV28 with TRBJ2-1; the match to TRBD2 covers 10 bases. The CDR3 contains 15 residues. The germline V gene has CDR1 MDHEN and CDR2 SYDVKM. Trimming took 6 bases from V and 4 from J; bases not matched to a gene: 6. CDR3 loop: CASSPSGGAYNEQFF. The CDR3 bases are TGTGCCAGCAGCCCGAGCGGGGGGGCTTACAATGAGCAGTTCTTC.

The V gene is TRBV12-3 or TRBV12-4, the J gene TRBJ2-7, with TRBD2 identical over 8 bases. The CDR3 is 13 amino acids. The V gene end was trimmed by 6 bases and the J gene end by 7 bases; junction bases not matched to a gene: 8. In DNA form, the CDR3 reads TGTGCCAGCAGGTATAGCGGGGCAGGGGAGCAGTACGTC. Translating gives CASRYSGAGEQYV.

This chain joins TRBV6-5 and TRBJ2-7, with 10 bases fitting TRBD1. The germline gives CDR1 MNHEY, CDR2 SVGAGI. The CDR3 consists of 14 residues. J was trimmed by 5 bases and V by 6 bases; bases with no gene match: 7. CDR3 in DNA: TGTGCCAGCAGGGGCGTGGGACAGGGGAACGAGCAGTACGTC. Amino acid sequence: CASRGVGQGNEQYV.

This clone has a single count. V gene TRBV3-1 (or the pseudogene TRBV3-2) combines with J gene TRBJ2-2, with D perhaps TRBD1 or TRBD2 (5 bases each). CDR3 length: 14 residues. Germline V gene lookup returns CDR1 LGHDT and CDR2 YNNKEL (reference sequence). V gave up 1 base and J gave up 6 bases, with 9 bases separating them. The CDR3 loop is CASSQGGRAGELFF. The CDR3 DNA follows: TGTGCCAGCAGCCAAGGGGGGAGAGCCGGGGAGCTGTTTTTT.

The V call is TRBV7-9, the J call TRBJ2-7; 15 bases are shared with TRBD2. Germline loops: CDR1 SEHNR, CDR2 FQNEAQ (reference sequence). V lost 5 bases to trimming and J lost 0 bases; unmatched junction nucleotides: 5. CDR3 length: 17 residues. CDR3 amino acids: CASSPGTSGRPSYEQYF. As DNA, the CDR3 is TGTGCCAGCAGCCCCGGGACTAGCGGGAGGCCCTCCTACGAGCAGTACTTC.

The chain links TRBV3-1 (or the pseudogene TRBV3-2) to TRBJ1-3; unclear D gene. With 4 bases removed from V and 1 base from J, the gap between germline ends came to 14 bases. The CDR3 is 16 amino acids. CDR1 LGHDT and CDR2 YNNKEL come from the germline V gene (reference sequence). This CDR3 reads CASSLRRPLSGNTIYF. Written as DNA, the CDR3 is TGTGCCAGCAGCCTTAGACGGCCATTGTCTGGAAACACCATATATTTT.